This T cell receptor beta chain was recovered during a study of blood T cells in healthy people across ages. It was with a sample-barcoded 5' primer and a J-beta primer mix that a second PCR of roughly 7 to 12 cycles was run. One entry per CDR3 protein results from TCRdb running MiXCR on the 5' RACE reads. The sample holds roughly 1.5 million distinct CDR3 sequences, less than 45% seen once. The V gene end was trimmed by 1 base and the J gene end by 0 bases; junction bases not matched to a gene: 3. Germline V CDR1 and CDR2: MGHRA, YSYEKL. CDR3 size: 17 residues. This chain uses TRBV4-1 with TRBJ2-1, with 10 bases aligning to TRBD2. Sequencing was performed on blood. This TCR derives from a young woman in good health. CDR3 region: CASSQVLAGVSYNEQFF. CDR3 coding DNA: TGCGCCAGCAGCCAAGTGCTAGCGGGGGTCTCCTACAATGAGCAGTTCTTC.